What follows are 30 T cell receptor beta chains derived from one specimen sequenced in a study of cytomegalovirus exposure and HLA in healthy donors. Vbeta (60) and Jbeta (13) primers were used in the PCR. Only in-frame clones appear in the TCRdb table, and some are missing; sequencing was by immunoSEQ multiplex PCR. The sample consists of approximately 290,000 clones, 80% of them appearing once. The sample comprised PBMCs. These receptors all come from a girl aged 2 to 9 in good health and CMV-seronegative.

The V and J genes are TRBV19 and TRBJ1-1, with TRBD1 matching 7 bases. Per germline, CDR1 LNHDA and CDR2 SQIVND (reference sequence). CDR3 size: 14 residues. V was pared by 6 bases and J by 2 bases, with 6 bases of the junction left unmatched. CDR3 loop: CASRAGTDNTEAFF. The CDR3 DNA reads as TGTGCCAGTAGGGCCGGGACAGACAACACTGAAGCTTTCTTT.

Written as DNA, the CDR3 is TGTGCCTGGAGTGGAGGCGGAGGAGAGACCCAGTACTTC. The encoded protein is CAWSGGGGETQYF. The chain links TRBV30 to TRBJ2-5; a weak D match, TRBD2 (5 bases). CDR3 size: 13 residues. The ends were cut back, 1 base at V and 4 bases at J, with 10 bases in the middle. Germline CDR1 is GTSNPN and CDR2 is SVGIG (reference sequence).

This clone was seen only a few times. The rearrangement links TRBV7-2 to TRBJ2-7; 9 nucleotides match TRBD1. With V trimmed by 5 bases and J by 7 bases, 12 bases remained unmatched. CDR1 and CDR2 from the germline V gene are SGHTA and FQGNSA. The CDR3 contains 15 residues. The chain's CDR3 is CASSRFPGQGREQYF. CDR3 DNA sequence: TGTGCCAGCAGCCGCTTTCCGGGACAGGGTCGGGAGCAGTACTTC.

The rearrangement joins TRBV5-5 to TRBJ1-1; D unclear. Trimming left V 5 bases short and J 1 base short, with 15 bases between. Germline V gives CDR1 SGHKS, CDR2 YYEKEE (reference sequence). This CDR3 region has 15 residues. The CDR3 spells CASRTNGYWNTEAFF. CDR3 coding DNA: TGTGCCAGCAGGACTAATGGGTATTGGAACACTGAAGCTTTCTTT.

This clone was seen a few times. CDR3 nucleotide sequence: TGTGCCAGCAGCTGGGGAGGGGCCACTGAAGCTTTCTTT. This codes for CASSWGGATEAFF. The V and J genes are TRBV5-8 and TRBJ1-1; D might be TRBD1 (5 bases). With 3 bases removed from V and 4 bases from J, the gap between germline ends came to 10 bases. In germline, CDR1 is SGHTS, CDR2 YDEGEE. The CDR3 length is 13 residues.

This clone was seen once. This chain joins TRBV7-9 and TRBJ2-7; 12 nucleotides line up with TRBD2. The trim removed 6 bases at V and 4 bases at J, leaving 10 bases unmatched. This CDR3 is 16 amino acids long. Germline V lookup: CDR1 SEHNR, CDR2 FQNEAQ (reference sequence). CDR3 nucleotides: TGTGCCAGCAGGGAGCCGGGACTAGCGGGTGCATACGAGCAGTACTTC. This gives the protein CASREPGLAGAYEQYF.

The chain joins TRBV5-6 to TRBJ2-7; 10 positions match TRBD1. The germline V gene encodes CDR1 SGHDT and CDR2 YYEEEE. The CDR3 is 16 residues long. With 7 bases clipped from V and 1 base from J, the junction kept 11 bases outside the gene matches. CDR3 nucleotides: TGTGCCAGCGGGACAGGGGTCTTAGGTGAATCCTACGAGCAGTACTTC. This sequence encodes CASGTGVLGESYEQYF.

J is TRBJ2-7 and V is TRBV5-6; 8 bases fit TRBD1. V trimming: 6 bases; J trimming: 4 bases; junction bases outside the gene matches: 3. Germline assignment: CDR1 SGHDT and CDR2 YYEEEE. CDR3 length: 12 amino acids. CDR3 nucleotides: TGTGCCAGCACGGACAGGGTGTACGAGCAGTACTTC. Protein product: CASTDRVYEQYF.

V is TRBV15 and J is TRBJ1-4; no clear D. V was pared by 8 bases and J by 0 bases, with 7 bases between. Germline V gene sequence: CDR1 LNHNV, CDR2 YYDKDF (reference sequence). This CDR3 is built from 13 residues. The chain's CDR3 is CATGPATNEKLFF. The CDR3 DNA reads TGTGCCACCGGGCCTGCAACTAATGAAAAACTGTTTTTT.

This chain connects TRBV9 to TRBJ2-2; 9 positions agree with TRBD1. The CDR3 sequence is 16 residues long. Germline loops: CDR1 SGDLS, CDR2 YYNGEE. Losses at the gene ends were 0 bases for V and 5 bases for J; bases not matched to a gene: 5. CDR3 region: CASSVGNRGRTGELFF. For the CDR3, the DNA is TGTGCCAGCAGCGTAGGTAACAGGGGGCGGACCGGGGAGCTGTTTTTT.

This clone was recorded a few times. This chain joins TRBV13 and TRBJ2-3; D not resolved. From germline, CDR1 is PRHDT and CDR2 FYEKMQ (reference sequence). Trimming pared 4 bases from V and 3 bases from J, leaving 2 bases between. The CDR3 has 11 residues. In nucleotides, the CDR3 is TGTGCCAGCAGCTCAACAGATACGCAGTATTTT. It encodes CASSSTDTQYF.

The chain couples TRBV5-8 to TRBJ1-2, with TRBD1 identical over 8 bases. J gave up 7 bases and V 5 bases, and 7 bases lay outside the gene matches. Per germline, CDR1 SGHTS and CDR2 YDEGEE. This CDR3 is 13 amino acids long. CDR3 protein: CASRIRGLAGYTF. The CDR3 DNA reads TGTGCCAGCAGGATCAGGGGGCTGGCTGGCTACACCTTC.

Comment on this clone: The junction departs from the called germline gene at one end, perhaps through a read error. This chain joins TRBV7-9 and TRBJ2-7; TRBD2 is a possible D gene (5 bases). The CDR3 spans 14 residues. From germline, CDR1 is SEHNR and CDR2 FQNEAQ (reference sequence). The CDR3 DNA sequence: TGTTCCAGCAGCTTGAGTAGCGTAAGCTACGAGCAGTACTTC. This encodes CSSSLSSVSYEQYF.

The chain recombines TRBV28 with TRBJ1-2; D ambiguous. Germline V gives CDR1 MDHEN, CDR2 SYDVKM. Trimming took 4 bases from V and 3 from J, leaving 6 bases between them. The CDR3 runs to 12 residues. The DNA of the CDR3 is TGTGCCAGCAGTTACAACGACTATGGCTACACCTTC. Amino acids: CASSYNDYGYTF.

The chain uses TRBV7-6 and TRBJ1-6; D remains unclear. The CDR3 contains 17 residues. V shed 1 base and J shed 4 bases, with 14 bases lying between them. Per germline, CDR1 SGHVS and CDR2 FNYEAQ. The CDR3, as DNA: TGTGCCAGCAGCTTAGATGATGTGGCATTTTATAATTCACCCCTCCACTTT. It codes for CASSLDDVAFYNSPLHF.

A single count supports this clone. V usage is TRBV6-4 and J usage is TRBJ2-1; 7 nucleotides line up with TRBD2. The germline V gene has CDR1 MRHNA and CDR2 SNTAGT. The CDR3 is made up of 16 amino acids. V gave up 0 bases and J gave up 4 bases; unmatched junction bases: 6. The CDR3 is CASSDSTGGDYNEQFF. The CDR3 DNA reads TGTGCCAGCAGTGACTCGACGGGGGGTGATTACAATGAGCAGTTCTTC.

This clone was observed a few times. The chain joins TRBV19 to TRBJ2-3; possibly TRBD2 for D (5 bases). The CDR3 is made up of 16 amino acids. In germline, CDR1 is LNHDA, CDR2 SQIVND (reference sequence). The germline V and J ends were trimmed by 5 bases and 0 bases, with 15 bases remaining between them. CDR3 in amino acids: CASSDLGGPSTDTQYF. CDR3 DNA sequence: TGTGCCAGTAGTGATTTGGGCGGGCCTAGCACAGATACGCAGTATTTT.

This chain uses TRBV7-9 with TRBJ2-2, with D perhaps TRBD1 (5 bases). V lost 5 bases, J lost 1 base, and 11 bases lay in between. From germline, CDR1 is SEHNR and CDR2 FQNEAQ (reference sequence). There are 15 residues in the CDR3. The DNA of the CDR3 is TGTGCCAGCAGCCAGCCTCAGGGGAACACCGGGGAGCTGTTTTTT. Its translation: CASSQPQGNTGELFF.

J is TRBJ1-5 and V is TRBV28; tentatively, D is TRBD1 (6 bases). This CDR3 spans 16 amino acids. CDR1 is MDHEN and CDR2 is SYDVKM in the germline V gene. V was shortened by 3 bases and J by 9 bases, with 21 bases between the two germline ends. This CDR3 is CASSFPLTGKSGPQHF. The DNA for the CDR3 is TGTGCCAGCAGTTTCCCCCTGACAGGCAAGTCAGGGCCCCAGCATTTT.

J is TRBJ1-2 and V is TRBV19; the D is unclear. Trimming pared 4 bases from V and 4 bases from J, leaving 19 bases between. The CDR3 totals 16 residues. The V gene's germline CDR1 is LNHDA and CDR2 SQIVND (reference sequence). The CDR3 reads CASSKVRGLAGYGYTF. As DNA, the CDR3 is TGTGCCAGTAGTAAGGTTCGGGGTCTGGCTGGCTATGGCTACACCTTC.

This chain joins TRBV28 and TRBJ1-2; 8 nucleotides agree with TRBD1. V shed 6 bases, J shed 4 bases, and the junction held 4 bases outside the gene matches. The CDR3 extends over 13 amino acids. Germline lookup yields CDR1 MDHEN and CDR2 SYDVKM. CDR3 nucleotide sequence: TGTGCCAGCAGACAACAGGGGGGCTATGGCTACACCTTC. It is translated as CASRQQGGYGYTF.

The chain couples TRBV2 to TRBJ2-5; D is undetermined. CDR1 SNHLY and CDR2 FYNNEI come from the germline V gene. V was clipped by 0 bases and J by 5 bases, with 10 bases between them. The CDR3 spans 14 residues. The chain's CDR3 is CASSEAPVMETQYF. The CDR3 coding sequence is TGTGCCAGCAGTGAAGCCCCAGTGATGGAGACCCAGTACTTC.

The DNA for the CDR3 is TGTGCCAGCAGCCCCAGGGGCGCCGGTCGCTTTCAAAGACGTGAAAAACTGTTTTTT. Its protein product is CASSPRGAGRFQRREKLFF. V and J are TRBV7-7 and TRBJ1-4; tentative D call: TRBD1 (6 bases). The CDR3 has 19 amino acids. Germline CDR1 and CDR2: SSHAT and FNYEAQ (reference sequence). V was cut by 5 bases and J by 7 bases, with 29 bases left in between.

The V gene is TRBV5-1, the J gene TRBJ2-5; D uncertain. Germline V gene data show CDR1 as SGHRS and CDR2 as YFSETQ. The CDR3 totals 14 residues. Trimming pared 1 base from V and 3 bases from J, leaving 10 bases between. CDR3 sequence: CASSLTTLKETQYF. The DNA for the CDR3 is TGCGCCAGCAGCTTGACTACCCTTAAAGAGACCCAGTACTTC.

The chain recombines TRBV28 with TRBJ2-1, with 12 bases identical to TRBD2. This CDR3 comprises 16 residues. With V trimmed by 2 bases and J by 1 base, 0 bases remained unmatched. Germline assignment: CDR1 MDHEN and CDR2 SYDVKM. The chain's CDR3 is CASSLGLAGSYNEQFF. The CDR3 nucleotides are TGTGCCAGCAGTTTAGGACTAGCGGGGTCCTACAATGAGCAGTTCTTC.

The gene calls are TRBV5-1 and TRBJ2-1; 9 nucleotides align to TRBD2. CDR3 size: 17 residues. With 1 base clipped from V and 8 bases from J, the junction kept 13 bases outside the gene matches. Looked up from germline, CDR1 is SGHRS and CDR2 is YFSETQ. CDR3 sequence reads: CASSLRRGGLPSHEQFF. The CDR3 region has the DNA TGCGCCAGCAGCTTGAGGCGGGGGGGCCTCCCGTCCCATGAGCAGTTCTTC. Variable domain in full (rest from reference TRBV5-1 and TRBJ2-1): KAGVTQTPRYLIKTRGQQVTLSCSPISGHRSVSWYQQTPGQGLQFLFEYFSETQRNKGNFPGRFSGRQFSNSRSEMNVSTLELGDSALYLCASSLRRGGLPSHEQFFGPGTRLTVL.

A word on this clone: The same CDR3 arises from other DNA sequences in this sample as well. CDR3 coding DNA: TGTGCCCTACAGGGGGGGCCAGGTAATTCACCCCTCCACTTT. Translation gives CALQGGPGNSPLHF. The chain combines TRBV30 with TRBJ1-6, with 8 bases aligning to TRBD1. Germline V lookup: CDR1 GTSNPN, CDR2 SVGIG (reference sequence). The CDR3 has 14 residues. Trimming removed 8 bases from V and 6 bases from J; junction bases left unmatched: 9.

This chain uses TRBV28 with TRBJ2-7; 11 nucleotides align to TRBD2. The V and J ends lost 3 bases and 0 bases, in that order; junction bases with no gene match: 16. This CDR3 is 20 amino acids long. Germline CDR1 is MDHEN and CDR2 is SYDVKM. In nucleotides, the CDR3 is TGTGCCAGCAGTTTGTCCCCTCTCCTAGCGGGGGGCGCCTTCTCCTACGAGCAGTACTTC. As protein: CASSLSPLLAGGAFSYEQYF.

The chain joins TRBV13 to TRBJ2-1; 7 bases agree with TRBD2. The CDR3 spans 20 residues. Trimming removed 1 base from V and 9 bases from J; junction bases left unmatched: 24. Germline-derived CDR1 and CDR2 are PRHDT and FYEKMQ (reference sequence). This CDR3 is CASSLEALGGWMEHVGEQFF. CDR3 sequence (DNA): TGTGCCAGCAGCTTAGAAGCTCTCGGGGGGTGGATGGAACATGTAGGTGAGCAGTTCTTC.

The chain uses TRBV4-1 and TRBJ2-1, with TRBD2 matching 9 bases. The CDR3 has 18 residues. The ends lost 6 bases at V and 3 bases at J; junction bases unmatched: 15. Germline CDR1 reads MGHRA; CDR2 reads YSYEKL. The CDR3 region is CASRENWRGGLLYNEQFF. Here the CDR3 DNA reads TGCGCCAGCAGGGAAAATTGGCGGGGGGGCCTACTCTACAATGAGCAGTTCTTC.